The subject of this entry is one T cell receptor beta chain. The target antigen is unknown. The CDR3 consists of 17 residues. J gave up 4 bases and V 1 base, and 13 bases lay outside the gene matches. Germline V gene data show CDR1 as SGHRS and CDR2 as YFSETQ. The entry originates in a study of cytomegalovirus exposure and HLA in healthy donors. For the study at large: The roughly 110 validation repertoires were produced on the same platform as the 550 to 750 repertoires of the first cohort. This was reported in a later analysis.

Clones were sequenced by immunoSEQ multiplex PCR, and TCRdb holds only the in-frame ones, with some missing. The data contain about 74,000 clones, 85% to 95% of them singletons. Study observations and caveats: Investigators reported 150 to 200 TCR beta chains as tied to cytomegalovirus. Testing in vitro showed a few CMV-associated chains specific for CMV antigens. According to a later analysis, TCR clusters from the first cohort tended to co-occur in the 90 to 150 validation repertoires.

The sample consisted of PBMCs. The source is a woman younger than 35 in good health and CMV-seropositive. This chain connects TRBV5-1 to TRBJ2-7; 8 bases fit TRBD2. As DNA, the CDR3 is TGCGCCAGCAGCTTGTTTGAATCACTCCGGGAGGGGTACGAGCAGTACTTC. This encodes CASSLFESLREGYEQYF.